This TCR beta chain is from a study of PD-1 blockade in mismatch repair-deficient tumors. Generated by immunoSEQ multiplex PCR, the TCRdb table keeps only in-frame clones and is missing some. The table records 70,000 to 90,000 clones, around 80% of them present only once. Germline loops: CDR1 SGHNT, CDR2 YENEEA. The CDR3 spans 17 residues. V shed 2 bases and J shed 4 bases, with 18 bases lying between them. The clonotype comes from an adult with mismatch repair-deficient cancer. This rearrangement joins TRBV11-3 to TRBJ2-1; unclear D gene. Sequenced here: peripheral blood, sampled 44 weeks after starting pembrolizumab. The CDR3 DNA sequence: TGTGCCAGCAGCTTACTATCCAATGGCCCGACATACAATGAGCAGTTCTTC. Residues: CASSLLSNGPTYNEQFF.